Listed below are T cell receptor beta chains from one sample, sequenced in a study of cytomegalovirus exposure and HLA in healthy donors. Libraries were prepared by immunoSEQ multiplex PCR; TCRdb keeps only in-frame clonotypes and omits some of them. Recorded for this sample: approximately 190,000 clones. Material for sequencing was PBMCs. These receptors originate from a boy aged 5-17 years in good health and CMV-seronegative. The CDR3 runs from the conserved cysteine through the conserved F or W.

v_call cdr3_aa
TRBV7-2 CASSDRDFSTDTQYF
TRBV5-1 CASSTQTGEQFF
TRBV15 CATSRDRVNTEAFF
TRBV10-3 CAISEPKDRGRTDTQYF
TRBV9 CASSGRIRDSLTYNEQFF
TRBV11-1 CASRSLGRTNSPLHF
TRBV2 CASSPGGASGANVLTF
TRBV5-6 CASSSTGKSVIPGNTIYF
TRBV6-5 CASSYAGGGAYEQYF
TRBV11-2 CASSSGGGGAGGGLEQFF
TRBV5-1 CASSSDRVNEQFF
TRBV11-2 CASSLGLVGDDTQYF
TRBV28 CASSLRFGGTSTQETQYF
TRBV15 CATSTEIYPSEQYF
TRBV25-1 CASSESTDTGELFF
TRBV6-6 CASSSAGGTEAFF
TRBV5-8 CASSLLAQGAEDTQYF
TRBV30 CAWSLRGSSYEQYF
TRBV30 CAWSPGGTVGANVLTF
TRBV6-5 CASRPGQGAYEQYF
TRBV6-1 CASSERTGGGYTF
TRBV6-1 CASSAQQIRETEAFF
TRBV7-3 CASSSAGSSGNEQFF
TRBV5-1 CASSLGGQGATYNEQFF
TRBV2 CAKPSGYGYTF
TRBV6-6 CASSYQGGANTF